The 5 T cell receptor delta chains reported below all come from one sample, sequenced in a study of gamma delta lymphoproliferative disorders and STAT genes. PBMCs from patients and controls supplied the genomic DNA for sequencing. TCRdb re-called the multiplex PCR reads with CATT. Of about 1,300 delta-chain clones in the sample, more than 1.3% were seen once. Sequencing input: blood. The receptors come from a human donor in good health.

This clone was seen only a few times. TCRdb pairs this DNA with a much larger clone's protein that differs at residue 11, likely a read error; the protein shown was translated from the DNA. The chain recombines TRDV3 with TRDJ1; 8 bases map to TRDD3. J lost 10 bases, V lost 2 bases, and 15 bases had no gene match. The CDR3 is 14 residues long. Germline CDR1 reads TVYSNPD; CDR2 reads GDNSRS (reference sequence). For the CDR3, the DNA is TGTGCCTTTGGCCGCTGGGGGAGACCGGGAAGACTCATCTTT. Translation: CAFGRWGRPGRLIF.

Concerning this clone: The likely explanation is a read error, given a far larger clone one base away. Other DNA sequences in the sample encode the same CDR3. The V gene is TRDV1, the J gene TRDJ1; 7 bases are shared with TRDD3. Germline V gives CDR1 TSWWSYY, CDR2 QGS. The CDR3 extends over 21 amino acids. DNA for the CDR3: TGTGCTCTTGGGGAACGAGGCTTTCTCCTTACTGGGGATTCGTACACCGATAAGCTCATCTTT. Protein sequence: CALGERGFLLTGDSYTDKLIF.

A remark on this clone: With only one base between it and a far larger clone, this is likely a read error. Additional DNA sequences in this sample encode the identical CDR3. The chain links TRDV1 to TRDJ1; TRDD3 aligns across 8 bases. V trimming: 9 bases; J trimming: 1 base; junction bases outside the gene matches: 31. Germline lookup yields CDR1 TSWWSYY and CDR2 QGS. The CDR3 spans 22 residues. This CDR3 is CALPSGTGGYGGPAGFTDKLIF. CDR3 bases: TGTGCTCTACCCTCCGGCACCGGGGGATATGGGGGTCCGGCTGGTTTCACCGATAAACTCATCTTT.

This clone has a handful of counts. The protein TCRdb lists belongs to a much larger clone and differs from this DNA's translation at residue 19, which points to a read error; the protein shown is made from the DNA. The DNA for the CDR3 is TGTGCTCTTGGCCCCCGAGGGGTCGGCCTTCCTAAGCCCGAGGTACTGGGGGATGCGGGGTACACCGATAAACTCATCTTT. Amino acids: CALGPRGVGLPKPEVLGDAGYTDKLIF. V is TRDV1 and J is TRDJ1; TRDD3 aligns across 10 bases. CDR3 length: 27 amino acids. V lost 6 bases to trimming and J lost 0 bases; unmatched junction nucleotides: 40. Germline V gives CDR1 TSWWSYY, CDR2 QGS.

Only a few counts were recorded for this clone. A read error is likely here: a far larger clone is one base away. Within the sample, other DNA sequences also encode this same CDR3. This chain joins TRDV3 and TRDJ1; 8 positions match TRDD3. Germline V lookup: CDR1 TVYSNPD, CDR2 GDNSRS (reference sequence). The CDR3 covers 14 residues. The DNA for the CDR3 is TGTGCTTTTGGCCGCTGGGGGAGACCGGGAAAACTCATCTTT. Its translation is CAFGRWGRPGKLIF.